These 32 T cell receptor beta chains came from one sample sequenced in a study of CD8 T cells in Susac syndrome. Random hexamers were used to reverse transcribe the RNA input (about 0.5 to 1 ug). One entry per CDR3 protein results from TCRdb running MiXCR on the immunoSEQ multiplex PCR reads. The sample has approximately 100,000 distinct CDR3 sequences; 92% are singletons. Specimen: CD4+ T cells from PBMCs. Receptors originate from a human donor in good health.

The chain has TRBV7-2 and TRBJ1-1; 8 nucleotides align to TRBD1. Germline V gene data show CDR1 as SGHTA and CDR2 as FQGNSA. CDR3 size: 14 residues. Germline trimming cut 3 bases from V and 3 bases from J; bases unmatched to any gene: 3. The DNA of the CDR3 is TGTGCCAGCAGCTTCAGGGGGCCGGACACTGAAGCTTTCTTT. Its translation: CASSFRGPDTEAFF.

The chain links TRBV2 to TRBJ2-5; TRBD2 aligns across 8 bases. Germline assignment: CDR1 SNHLY and CDR2 FYNNEI. The CDR3 covers 15 residues. J gave up 1 base and V 5 bases, and 6 bases lay outside the gene matches. CDR3 coding DNA: TGTGCCAGCAGTCAGGGACTAGGTGTCCAAGAGACCCAGTACTTC. Translated, it gives CASSQGLGVQETQYF.

This clonotype came up once. J is TRBJ1-2 and V is TRBV6-2 or TRBV6-3; 10 positions agree with TRBD1. The CDR3 is 13 residues long. CDR1 is MNHEY and CDR2 is SVGEGT in the germline V gene. Trimming at V came to 5 bases and at J to 6 bases, leaving 3 bases not matched to a gene. CDR3 protein: CASSPDRGHGYTF. CDR3 nucleotide sequence: TGTGCCAGCAGTCCTGACAGGGGGCATGGCTACACCTTC.

The V gene is TRBV5-6, the J gene TRBJ1-1; 12 nucleotides line up with TRBD1. The V gene's germline CDR1 is SGHDT and CDR2 YYEEEE. J lost 4 bases, V lost 6 bases, and 7 bases had no gene match. CDR3 size: 15 residues. CDR3 amino acids: CASIGDRGRATEAFF. The CDR3 nucleotides read TGTGCCAGCATTGGGGACAGGGGGCGCGCCACTGAAGCTTTCTTT. The full variable domain, in which reference TRBV5-6 and TRBJ1-1 provide the parts outside the CDR3, is DAGVTQSPTHLIKTRGQQVTLRCSPKSGHDTVSWYQQALGQGPQFIFQYYEEEERQRGNFPDRFSGHQFPNYSSELNVNALLLGDSALYLCASIGDRGRATEAFFGQGTRLTVV.

This chain uses TRBV6-2 or TRBV6-3 with TRBJ1-2; D is unresolved. Trimming shortened V by 6 bases and J by 8 bases, and 22 bases separated the two germline ends. This CDR3 has 15 amino acids. Germline CDR1 reads MNHEY; CDR2 reads SVGEGT. The CDR3 DNA reads as TGTGCCAGCAGAACACACGGGTCCGGAACCCCCGGCTACACCTTC. This sequence encodes CASRTHGSGTPGYTF.

V and J are TRBV20-1 and TRBJ1-1; TRBD1 matches at 10 bases. The V gene's germline CDR1 is DFQATT and CDR2 SNEGSKA (reference sequence). The CDR3 runs 15 residues. V trimming: 0 bases; J trimming: 6 bases; junction bases outside the gene matches: 7. The CDR3 DNA reads as TGCAGTGCTAGAGACCGGGACAGGGGAATCGCTGAAGCTTTCTTT. Protein: CSARDRDRGIAEAFF.

The chain links TRBV20-1 to TRBJ2-7, with D hard to call. The CDR3 covers 11 residues. V was shortened by 0 bases and J by 3 bases, with 3 bases between the two germline ends. CDR1 and CDR2 from the germline V gene are DFQATT and SNEGSKA (reference sequence). CDR3 in amino acids: CSAREHYEQYF. CDR3 DNA sequence: TGCAGTGCTAGAGAGCACTACGAGCAGTACTTC.

V gene TRBV12-3 or TRBV12-4 combines with J gene TRBJ2-1, with 14 positions matching TRBD2. V was pared by 6 bases and J by 2 bases, with 0 bases of the junction left unmatched. The CDR3 consists of 15 residues. The CDR3 loop reads CASRGLAGAYNEQFF. The CDR3 DNA sequence: TGTGCCAGCAGGGGACTAGCGGGAGCCTACAATGAGCAGTTCTTC.

The chain recombines TRBV24-1 with TRBJ2-2; tentative D call: TRBD1 (6 bases). Germline V gives CDR1 KGHDR, CDR2 SFDVKD. Deletions cut 7 bases from V and 2 bases from J, with 16 bases between. The CDR3 spans 16 residues. CDR3 sequence reads: CATSGRQGPNTGELFF. The CDR3 DNA follows: TGTGCCACCAGCGGGCGGCAGGGGCCCAACACCGGGGAGCTGTTTTTT.

The rearrangement uses TRBV6-5 and TRBJ2-1; the match to TRBD2 covers 8 bases. This CDR3 spans 13 amino acids. Germline trimming cut 5 bases from V and 8 bases from J; bases unmatched to any gene: 5. CDR1 and CDR2 from the germline V gene are MNHEY and SVGAGI. In DNA, the CDR3 is TGTGCCAGCAGTAGCGGGAGCGGATATGAGCAGTTCTTC. Encoded protein: CASSSGSGYEQFF.

This clonotype was found once. The V and J genes are TRBV6-6 and TRBJ2-7; 11 positions agree with TRBD2. The junction had 0 bases not matched to a gene; V was cut back by 2 bases and J by 3 bases. From germline, CDR1 is MNHNY and CDR2 SVGAGI (reference sequence). The CDR3 runs to 14 residues. In DNA, the CDR3 is TGTGCCAGCAGTTACCTAGCGGGGGGCTACGAGCAGTACTTC. Its protein product is CASSYLAGGYEQYF.

This chain joins TRBV9 and TRBJ2-1; D remains unclear. Germline-derived CDR1 and CDR2 are SGDLS and YYNGEE. The V end was cut by 4 bases, the J end by 4 bases, with 9 bases between. This CDR3 comprises 13 residues. Written as DNA, the CDR3 is TGTGCCAGCAGCCCCTTGGCTTACAATGAGCAGTTCTTC. It specifies CASSPLAYNEQFF. The full variable domain, completed using reference TRBV9 and TRBJ2-1, is DSGVTQTPKHLITATGQRVTLRCSPRSGDLSVYWYQQSLDQGLQFLIQYYNGEERAKGNILERFSAQQFPDLHSELNLSSLELGDSALYFCASSPLAYNEQFFGPGTRLTVL.

The genes are TRBV27 and TRBJ1-1; no clear D. V lost 6 bases and J lost 1, with 12 bases in between. This CDR3 contains 14 residues. Germline lookup yields CDR1 MNHEY and CDR2 SMNVEV (reference sequence). CDR3 protein: CASRVPAPNTEAFF. The CDR3 DNA follows: TGTGCCAGCAGAGTCCCCGCACCGAACACTGAAGCTTTCTTT.

V usage is TRBV2 and J usage is TRBJ2-5; 7 bases are shared with TRBD2. The germline CDR1 and CDR2 sequences are SNHLY and FYNNEI. V gave up 4 bases and J gave up 2 bases; unmatched junction bases: 7. There are 15 residues in the CDR3. DNA for the CDR3: TGTGCCAGCAGTGTCGGTTCAGCGGGACAAGAGACCCAGTACTTC. This gives the protein CASSVGSAGQETQYF. Drawing the rest from reference TRBV2 and TRBJ2-5, the complete variable domain is EPEVTQTPSHQVTQMGQEVILRCVPISNHLYFYWYRQILGQKVEFLVSFYNNEISEKSEIFDDQFSVERPDGSNFTLKIRSTKLEDSAMYFCASSVGSAGQETQYFGPGTRLLVL.

CDR3 nucleotides: TGTGCCAGCAGGACTGGGCCCGAGAACACTGAAGCTTTCTTT. Translating gives CASRTGPENTEAFF. The rearrangement links TRBV12-3 or TRBV12-4 to TRBJ1-1; no clear D gene. V was shortened by 6 bases and J by 1 base, with 12 bases between the two germline ends. This CDR3 has 14 residues.

The genes are TRBV29-1 and TRBJ1-1; possible D gene TRBD1, 5 bases. The CDR3 spans 15 residues. Germline CDR1 SQVTM, CDR2 ANQGSEA. Between the trimmed V and J ends, which lost 7 bases and 2 bases, there was a span of 20 bases. CDR3 region: CSALGGGGRNTEAFF. CDR3 coding DNA: TGCAGCGCTCTCGGGGGTGGCGGCAGAAACACTGAAGCTTTCTTT.

This clonotype appeared a few times. The chain carries TRBV6-2 or TRBV6-3 and TRBJ2-1; TRBD1 agrees at 7 bases. The CDR3 has 13 amino acids. CDR1 and CDR2 from the germline V gene are MNHEY and SVGEGT. Germline trimming cut 6 bases from V and 7 bases from J; bases unmatched to any gene: 6. The CDR3 nucleotides read TGTGCCAGCAGGGGGACAGCACAGAATGAGCAGTTCTTC. Its translation is CASRGTAQNEQFF.

On this clonotype itself: A read error may produce the germline difference seen at one junction end. The rearrangement joins TRBV27 to TRBJ2-1, with D possibly being TRBD2 (5 bases). Germline V CDR1 and CDR2: MNHEY, SMNVEV (reference sequence). The CDR3 covers 13 residues. CDR3 nucleotide sequence: TGTGCCAGCAGTTTGGGGAGCTACGATGAGCAGTTCTTC. Protein product: CASSLGSYDEQFF.

The rearrangement joins TRBV5-1 to TRBJ2-7; 9 bases fit TRBD1. Germline CDR1 reads SGHRS; CDR2 reads YFSETQ. The ends lost 3 bases at V and 6 bases at J; junction bases unmatched: 10. The CDR3 is made up of 15 amino acids. The CDR3 region is CASSSLSTGGSEQYF. The CDR3 DNA reads TGCGCCAGCAGCTCCTTATCGACAGGGGGTAGCGAGCAGTACTTC.

This clonotype appeared once. The rearrangement links TRBV5-6 to TRBJ2-1, with D possibly matching TRBD2 (6 bases). The CDR3 covers 15 residues. V was pared by 4 bases and J by 8 bases, with 19 bases between. The V gene's germline CDR1 is SGHDT and CDR2 YYEEEE. This CDR3 is CASSPNWGEGHEQFF. DNA of the CDR3: TGTGCCAGCAGCCCCAACTGGGGGGAAGGGCATGAGCAGTTCTTC. Variable domain in full (rest from reference TRBV5-6 and TRBJ2-1): DAGVTQSPTHLIKTRGQQVTLRCSPKSGHDTVSWYQQALGQGPQFIFQYYEEEERQRGNFPDRFSGHQFPNYSSELNVNALLLGDSALYLCASSPNWGEGHEQFFGPGTRLTVL.

The J gene is TRBJ1-2, the V gene TRBV3-1; 8 bases fit TRBD1. This CDR3 spans 15 amino acids. V was pared by 0 bases and J by 8 bases, with 8 bases of the junction left unmatched. CDR1 is LGHDT and CDR2 is YNNKEL in the germline V gene (reference sequence). The CDR3, as DNA: TGTGCCAGCAGCCAAGAGCGACAGGGGAAGTTCGGCTACACCTTC. Translated, it gives CASSQERQGKFGYTF.

V and J are TRBV9 and TRBJ2-1; TRBD2 agrees at 8 bases. Germline lookup yields CDR1 SGDLS and CDR2 YYNGEE. The junction had 11 bases not matched to a gene; V was cut back by 4 bases and J by 8 bases. The CDR3 runs to 15 residues. The CDR3 region has the DNA TGTGCCAGCAGCCCGGACGGGGGGGCAATCGATGAGCAGTTCTTC. Amino acid sequence: CASSPDGGAIDEQFF.

This rearrangement joins TRBV29-1 to TRBJ2-5; D gene uncertain. The ends were cut back, 4 bases at V and 5 bases at J, with 14 bases in the middle. The CDR3 has 13 residues. Germline V CDR1 and CDR2: SQVTM, ANQGSEA. The CDR3 coding sequence is TGCAGCGTTGGGGGTACAACCGCGGAGACCCAGTACTTC. Translated: CSVGGTTAETQYF.

The genes are TRBV9 and TRBJ2-5; TRBD2 agrees at 9 bases. The V gene end was trimmed by 3 bases and the J gene end by 4 bases; junction bases not matched to a gene: 10. Germline V gene lookup returns CDR1 SGDLS and CDR2 YYNGEE. The CDR3 is 16 residues long. CDR3 sequence reads: CASSAQGGGGGETQYF. The DNA for the CDR3 is TGTGCCAGCAGCGCCCAGGGCGGGGGGGGAGGAGAGACCCAGTACTTC.

This chain links TRBV20-1 with TRBJ1-1; D not resolved. Germline CDR1 DFQATT, CDR2 SNEGSKA (reference sequence). The CDR3 totals 11 residues. CDR3 protein: CSVETNTEAFF. Here the CDR3 DNA reads TGCAGCGTCGAGACGAACACTGAAGCTTTCTTT.

This clonotype was observed a handful of times. The gene calls are TRBV7-9 and TRBJ1-2; 9 bases agree with TRBD1. Germline V gene sequence: CDR1 SEHNR, CDR2 FQNEAQ (reference sequence). V lost 3 bases to trimming and J lost 2 bases; unmatched junction nucleotides: 4. The CDR3 covers 15 residues. Here the CDR3 reads CASSLGGQGNYGYTF. The CDR3 DNA sequence: TGTGCCAGCAGCTTGGGGGGACAGGGAAACTATGGCTACACCTTC.

V gene TRBV7-8 combines with J gene TRBJ2-1; possibly TRBD1 for D (6 bases). The V end lost 1 base, the J end lost 5 bases, and 9 bases lay between the germline ends. The CDR3 spans 14 residues. Looked up from germline, CDR1 is SGHVS and CDR2 is FQNEAQ. CDR3 DNA sequence: TGTGCCAGCAGCTTAGGGCAGGGGAACAATGAGCAGTTCTTC. This codes for CASSLGQGNNEQFF.

The rearrangement uses TRBV3-1 and TRBJ2-1; TRBD2 agrees at 7 bases. Looked up from germline, CDR1 is LGHDT and CDR2 is YNNKEL (reference sequence). CDR3 length equals 16 residues. J gave up 6 bases and V 0 bases, and 8 bases lay outside the gene matches. The CDR3, as DNA: TGTGCCAGCAGCCAAGATTCTTTACGGGAGGTCAATGAGCAGTTCTTC. It translates to CASSQDSLREVNEQFF.

The chain is built from TRBV7-2 and TRBJ2-2; possible D gene TRBD2, 5 bases. Trimming pared 3 bases from V and 5 bases from J, leaving 13 bases between. CDR3 length: 15 amino acids. Germline lookup yields CDR1 SGHTA and CDR2 FQGNSA. CDR3 sequence: CASSFPGRRTGELFF. The CDR3 DNA reads as TGTGCCAGCAGCTTCCCGGGGAGACGGACCGGGGAGCTGTTTTTT. The variable domain in full, with the rest retrieved from reference TRBV7-2 and TRBJ2-2, is GAGVSQSPSNKVTEKGKDVELRCDPISGHTALYWYRQSLGQGLEFLIYFQGNSAPDKSGLPSDRFSAERTGGSVSTLTIQRTQQEDSAVYLCASSFPGRRTGELFFGEGSRLTVL.

The V call is TRBV18, the J call TRBJ1-1; TRBD1 matches at 10 bases. Germline V CDR1 and CDR2: KGHSH, LQKENI. The CDR3 is 15 amino acids. Losses at the gene ends were 2 bases for V and 2 bases for J; bases not matched to a gene: 2. CDR3 sequence (DNA): TGTGCCAGCTCACCAGGGGACAGGGGAAACACTGAAGCTTTCTTT. Its translation is CASSPGDRGNTEAFF. The variable domain in full, completed from reference TRBV18 and TRBJ1-1, reads NAGVMQNPRHLVRRRGQEARLRCSPMKGHSHVYWYRQLPEEGLKFMVYLQKENIIDESGMPKERFSAEFPKEGPSILRIQQVVRGDSAAYFCASSPGDRGNTEAFFGQGTRLTVV.

The rearrangement uses TRBV7-2 and TRBJ2-5; D unresolved. Trimming stripped 5 bases from V and 2 bases from J, with 21 bases between. Looked up from germline, CDR1 is SGHTA and CDR2 is FQGNSA. CDR3 size: 17 residues. The chain's CDR3 is CASSLRPSSFLQETQYF. CDR3 bases: TGTGCCAGCAGCCTAAGACCCAGTTCGTTCCTACAAGAGACCCAGTACTTC.

The V gene is TRBV5-1, the J gene TRBJ2-7; 11 nucleotides align to TRBD1. The CDR3 has 17 amino acids. V shed 4 bases and J 2 bases; nucleotides not matched to a gene: 11. CDR1 and CDR2 (germline): SGHRS, YFSETQ. CDR3 loop: CASSRRMGQGDAYEQYF. The CDR3 DNA sequence: TGCGCCAGCAGCAGGCGGATGGGACAGGGGGACGCCTACGAGCAGTACTTC.